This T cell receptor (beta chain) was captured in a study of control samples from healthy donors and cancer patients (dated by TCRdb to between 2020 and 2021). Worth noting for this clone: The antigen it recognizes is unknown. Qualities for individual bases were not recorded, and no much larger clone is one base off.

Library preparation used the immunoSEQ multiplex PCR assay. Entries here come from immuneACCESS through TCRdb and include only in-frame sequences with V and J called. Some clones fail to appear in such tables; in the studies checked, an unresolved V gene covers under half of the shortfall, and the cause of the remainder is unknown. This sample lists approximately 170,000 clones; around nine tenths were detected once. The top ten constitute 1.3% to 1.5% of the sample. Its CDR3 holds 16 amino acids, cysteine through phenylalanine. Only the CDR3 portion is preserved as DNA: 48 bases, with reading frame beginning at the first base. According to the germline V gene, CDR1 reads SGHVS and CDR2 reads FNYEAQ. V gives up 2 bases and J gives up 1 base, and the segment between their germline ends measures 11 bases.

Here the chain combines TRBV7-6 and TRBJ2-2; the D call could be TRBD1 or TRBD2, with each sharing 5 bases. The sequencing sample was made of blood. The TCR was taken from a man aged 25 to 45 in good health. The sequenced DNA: TGTGCCAGCAGCTTACATGGGACCCAGAACACCGGGGAGCTGTTTTTT. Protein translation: CASSLHGTQNTGELFF.